The sequence of this TCR beta chain was determined in a study of blood T cell repertoires in COVID-19. Study-level information: The United States, Italy and Spain supplied acute and convalescent COVID-19 samples. PBMCs, B-cell-depleted T cells, or T cells provided the cDNA or gDNA that made up the material.

Per the study methods: The assay estimated nucleated cells by amplifying reference gene primers. Profiling relied on immunoSEQ multiplex PCR, and the TCRdb table lists in-frame clones only, not all of them. That table furnishes V, J and clone size, whereas the DNA furnished D and trimming. The repertoire holds about 190,000 clones, with about four fifths as singletons. This CDR3 contains 12 residues. CDR1 LNHDA and CDR2 SQIVND come from the germline V gene (reference sequence). V gave up 7 bases and J gave up 2 bases, with 8 bases separating them. This clone appeared once. Input material: peripheral blood. This sequence originates from a woman aged 40-49 years with acute or convalescent COVID-19. This chain joins TRBV19 and TRBJ1-2; possibly TRBD1 for D (6 bases). Here the CDR3 DNA reads TGTGCCAGTACCAGGGGAAACTATGGCTACACCTTC. As protein: CASTRGNYGYTF.